This entry lists 20 T cell receptor beta chains sequenced from one sample in a study of post-analysis software for immune sequencing data. Study-level results: Patients used a handful of TRBV segments, including TRBV5-6, TRBV5-1 and TRBV20-1, more often than controls.

Their target antigens are unknown. Researchers reported that TCR beta cDNA libraries carried unique molecular identifiers. From the PCR reads, TCRdb called clonotypes with MiXCR, one entry per CDR3 protein. The data contain about 200,000 distinct CDR3 sequences, roughly 30% of them singletons. Material for sequencing was blood. Receptors originate from a girl younger than 18 with multiple sclerosis.

Many counts were recorded for this clonotype. This chain connects TRBV12-3 or TRBV12-4 to TRBJ2-3; tentative D call: TRBD2 (6 bases). This CDR3 region has 15 residues. V lost 7 bases and J lost 4, with 18 bases in between. In nucleotides, the CDR3 is TGTGCCAGCACTAGCGCGGCGGGAAGGGCAGATACGCAGTATTTT. Its protein is CASTSAAGRADTQYF.

The chain employs TRBV11-2 and TRBJ1-2, with TRBD1 matching over 9 bases. CDR3 length: 15 amino acids. In germline, CDR1 is SGHAT, CDR2 FQNNGV. V gave up 3 bases and J gave up 2 bases; unmatched junction bases: 4. Here the CDR3 reads CASSFPGQGNYGYTF. The CDR3 region has the DNA TGTGCCAGCAGCTTCCCTGGACAGGGGAACTATGGCTACACCTTC.

This clonotype was detected only once. CDR3 sequence reads: CSGRDNVYNEQYF. CDR3 DNA: TGCAGCGGACGGGACAACGTCTACAATGAGCAGTACTTC. The chain joins TRBV29-1 to TRBJ2-5; a weak D match, TRBD1 (6 bases). Trimming shortened V by 7 bases and J by 11 bases, and 23 bases separated the two germline ends. In germline, CDR1 is SQVTM, CDR2 ANQGSEA. The CDR3 runs to 13 residues.

This chain connects TRBV12-3 or TRBV12-4 to TRBJ2-6; TRBD1 might be the D (5 bases). V was cut by 3 bases and J by 1 base, with 7 bases left in between. The CDR3 contains 15 residues. CDR3 coding DNA: TGTGCCAGCAGTTTTAGACAGTCTGGGGCCAACGTCCTGACTTTC. Its translation is CASSFRQSGANVLTF.

This chain connects TRBV25-1 to TRBJ2-3; 9 nucleotides agree with TRBD2. The V and J ends lost 3 bases and 2 bases, in that order; junction bases with no gene match: 6. Germline CDR1 is MGHDK and CDR2 is SYGVNS. The CDR3 has 16 amino acids. The chain's CDR3 is CASSDVLAGTTDTQYF. DNA of the CDR3: TGTGCCAGCAGTGATGTCCTAGCGGGAACCACAGATACGCAGTATTTT.

The chain has TRBV5-1 and TRBJ1-2; D remains unclear. This CDR3 spans 13 amino acids. V dropped 2 bases and J dropped 8 bases, with 13 bases sitting between them. The V gene's germline CDR1 is SGHRS and CDR2 YFSETQ. CDR3: CASSFNGEGGYTF. DNA of the CDR3: TGCGCCAGCAGCTTCAACGGCGAGGGAGGCTACACCTTC.

V is TRBV12-3 or TRBV12-4 and J is TRBJ1-4; 11 nucleotides align to TRBD1. Trimming removed 6 bases from V and 7 bases from J; junction bases left unmatched: 10. CDR3 length equals 16 residues. In DNA form, the CDR3 reads TGTGCCAGCAGCCTGTATCGGGACAGGGGGAGTGAAAAACTGTTTTTT. Residues: CASSLYRDRGSEKLFF.

This clonotype appeared many times. V usage is TRBV20-1 and J usage is TRBJ2-7, with a weak D call TRBD1 (5 bases). The CDR3 spans 12 residues. Germline CDR1 reads DFQATT; CDR2 reads SNEGSKA (reference sequence). Between the trimmed V and J ends, which lost 4 bases and 6 bases, there was a span of 13 bases. CDR3 sequence reads: CSATTGRVEQYF. The CDR3 DNA sequence: TGCAGTGCTACTACAGGTCGGGTCGAGCAGTACTTC.

V gene TRBV5-1 combines with J gene TRBJ1-1, with unresolved D. The CDR3 is made up of 14 amino acids. Germline CDR1 reads SGHRS; CDR2 reads YFSETQ. Trimming stripped 0 bases from V and 5 bases from J, with 11 bases between. This CDR3 is CASSLGQWGTEAFF. The CDR3 nucleotides read TGCGCCAGCAGCTTGGGACAATGGGGAACTGAAGCTTTCTTT.

V and J are TRBV27 and TRBJ2-7, with D perhaps matching TRBD2 (6 bases). The CDR3 covers 15 residues. V dropped 6 bases and J dropped 0 bases, with 15 bases sitting between them. Germline V gives CDR1 MNHEY, CDR2 SMNVEV (reference sequence). CDR3 sequence: CASRYAGGSSYEQYF. The CDR3, as DNA: TGTGCCAGCAGATACGCTGGGGGGAGCTCCTACGAGCAGTACTTC.

For this clonotype: A much larger clonotype is one base distant, so this may be a read error. The chain couples TRBV7-2 to TRBJ2-4; TRBD1 aligns across 10 bases. The J call is doubtful: the DNA matches TRBJ2-7 better. This CDR3 spans 15 amino acids. Germline loops: CDR1 SGHTA, CDR2 FQGNSA. The CDR3 reads CASSWGGQGSHEQYF. CDR3 DNA sequence: TGTGCCAGCAGCTGGGGGGGACAGGGGAGCCACGAGCAGTACTTC.

J is TRBJ1-1 and V is TRBV4-2; 7 bases map to TRBD1. V was pared by 4 bases and J by 3 bases, with 11 bases of the junction left unmatched. The CDR3 contains 16 residues. Germline V gene data show CDR1 as LGHNA and CDR2 as YNFKEQ. Here the CDR3 reads CASSLYSDRVDTEAFF. CDR3 coding DNA: TGTGCCAGCAGCCTCTACTCTGACAGGGTGGACACTGAAGCTTTCTTT.

This clonotype was observed a single time. A junction end diverges from the germline sequence, so it may reflect a read error. The chain has TRBV25-1 and TRBJ2-3; no reliable D call. Germline V lookup: CDR1 MGHDK, CDR2 SYGVNS. This CDR3 contains 14 residues. CDR3 sequence: CACSSEGQTDTQYF. The CDR3 DNA reads as TGTGCCTGCAGCAGTGAAGGCCAGACTGATACGCAGTATTTT.

The sample holds one count of this clonotype. The genes are TRBV15 and TRBJ2-1; D perhaps matches TRBD1 (5 bases). The CDR3 has 16 residues. The germline gives CDR1 LNHNV, CDR2 YYDKDF (reference sequence). Trimming took off 0 bases at V and 3 bases at J, with 12 bases between the two ends. CDR3 sequence: CATSRDATGDYNEQFF. The CDR3 DNA sequence: TGTGCCACCAGCAGAGATGCTACAGGAGACTACAATGAGCAGTTCTTC.

Points on this clonotype: One end of the junction is discordant with germline, which a read error may explain. The rearrangement links TRBV28 to TRBJ1-4; D is ambiguous. The germline V gene has CDR1 MDHEN and CDR2 SYDVKM. CDR3 length: 15 residues. In nucleotides, the CDR3 is TGTGCCAGCAGTTTAGGGAGACTGGAAAATGAAAACCTGTTTTTT. Its protein product is CASSLGRLENENLFF.

This clonotype was observed a handful of times. The chain links TRBV28 to TRBJ2-5; the match to TRBD1 covers 8 bases. The germline gives CDR1 MDHEN, CDR2 SYDVKM. This CDR3 region has 15 residues. J lost 5 bases, V lost 6 bases, and 11 bases had no gene match. In DNA, the CDR3 is TGTGCCAGCAGCCGTCCCGGGACAGGTCCGGAGACCCAGTACTTC. Its translation: CASSRPGTGPETQYF.

A word on this clonotype: Since a much larger clone is just one base distant, this may be a read error. The chain employs TRBV5-1 and TRBJ2-5, with TRBD1 matching 7 bases. The germline V gene has CDR1 SGHRS and CDR2 YFSETQ. The trim removed 4 bases at V and 11 bases at J, leaving 14 bases unmatched. This CDR3 is built from 14 residues. CDR3 nucleotide sequence: TGCGCCAGCAGCCCCGGGACAGTGTACAATGAGCAGTACTTC. Residues: CASSPGTVYNEQYF.

Turning to this clonotype: Given a much more abundant clone one base away, this may be a read error. This chain links TRBV4-1 with TRBJ2-1, with D uncertain. Germline CDR1 and CDR2: MGHRA and YSYEKL. V was cut by 3 bases and J by 8 bases, with 11 bases left in between. CDR3 length: 13 residues. The CDR3 DNA sequence: TGCGCCAGCAGCCAGGTAATTGGATATGAGCAGTTCTTC. Translation: CASSQVIGYEQFF.

This clonotype was seen at least ten times. V is TRBV29-1 and J is TRBJ2-7; perhaps TRBD2 as D (6 bases). V was trimmed by 8 bases and J by 6 bases, leaving 20 bases between them. The germline CDR1 and CDR2 sequences are SQVTM and ANQGSEA. The CDR3 is made up of 13 amino acids. CDR3 in amino acids: CSIDSGLGGEQYF. The CDR3 bases are TGCAGCATCGATTCGGGACTCGGCGGCGAGCAGTACTTC.

About this clonotype itself: One end of the junction fails to match germline, which may point to a read error. The rearrangement links TRBV7-2 to TRBJ2-2; possible D gene TRBD2, 6 bases. This CDR3 contains 17 residues. The V gene's germline CDR1 is SGHTA and CDR2 FQGNSA. CDR3 DNA: TGTGCCAGCAGCTTTGTAGGGTCCCTAGTGAGCACCGGGGGGCTGTTTTTT. It yields the protein CASSFVGSLVSTGGLFF.